The sequence of this T cell receptor beta chain was determined in a study of OX40 agonist ivuxolimab in advanced cancers. The overall study: The dose of intravenous ivuxolimab that patients received every 2 weeks ranged from 0.01 to 10 mg/kg. Aged roughly 20 to 85 with a mean of approximately 57 years, they were around 79% male.

On this clone: The antigen remains unidentified.

The CDR3 loop spans 16 amino acids. Looked up from germline, CDR1 is MGHRA and CDR2 is YSYEKL. V lost 0 bases and J lost 7; bases outside the gene matches: 7. Profiled with immunoSEQ multiplex PCR; TCRdb holds only in-frame clones, not every one. The sample carries fewer than 95,000 clones, about 86% recorded once. Study-wide results and caveats: The CD4+ and CD8+ T cells in the blood had expanded clonally by week 6 at 0.1 to 3.0 mg/kg. Clonal expansion among partial responders at 0.1-3.0 mg/kg ranked near the lowest.

This TCR was recovered from an adult with an advanced solid tumor such as melanoma, head and neck, liver or kidney cancer. Sequenced here: CD4+ or CD8+ T cells sorted from blood, sampled in a trial of the OX40 agonist ivuxolimab. This chain connects TRBV4-1 to TRBJ2-4; 9 nucleotides agree with TRBD2. Written as DNA, the CDR3 is TGCGCCAGCAGCCAAGAGCGGGGGGGCAGTGTCAACATTCAGTACTTC. It yields the protein CASSQERGGSVNIQYF.